A selection of T cell receptor beta chains follows, all from one sample in a study of cytomegalovirus exposure and HLA in healthy donors. Method: immunoSEQ multiplex PCR; TCRdb's copy keeps in-frame clones and lacks some. Of 150,000 to 200,000 clones listed, 76% are singletons. Sample: PBMCs. These receptors were obtained from a female donor in good health and CMV-seronegative. CDR3s include the opening cysteine and the closing phenylalanine or tryptophan. Fields, in order: D gene, V gene, clone size, J gene, CDR3 protein, CDR3 DNA. D genes are given only for firm matches. Some rows mark clone size as missing; the rest say once, few, many or name a class of expanded clone.

NA,TRBV6-6,NA,TRBJ1-3,CASSYDGPHSGNTIYF,TGTGCCAGCAGTTACGATGGGCCACACTCTGGAAACACCATATATTTT
TRBD1,TRBV4-3,NA,TRBJ1-2,CASSQEGTGAYGYTF,TGCGCCAGCAGCCAAGAAGGGACAGGAGCCTATGGCTACACCTTC
NA,TRBV7-3,once,TRBJ2-7,CASSPDKDYEQYF,TGTGCCAGCAGCCCGGACAAAGACTACGAGCAGTACTTC
NA,TRBV4-2,NA,TRBJ2-2,CASSPWGGVNTGELFF,TGTGCCAGCAGCCCCTGGGGCGGGGTAAACACCGGGGAGCTGTTTTTT
NA,TRBV11-2,NA,TRBJ2-5,CASSLVVGTTWTQYF,TGTGCCAGCAGCTTAGTAGTTGGGACAACATGGACCCAGTACTTC
NA,TRBV7-9,NA,TRBJ2-2,CASSSMEGFTGELFF,TGTGCCAGCAGCTCCATGGAGGGCTTCACCGGGGAGCTGTTTTTT
NA,TRBV28,NA,TRBJ1-1,CASWRMNTEAFF,TGTGCCAGCTGGAGAATGAACACTGAAGCTTTCTTT
TRBD2,TRBV7-9,NA,TRBJ2-1,CASSFESVAGRLFF,TGTGCCAGCAGCTTTGAGTCGGTAGCGGGTCGACTGTTCTTC
NA,TRBV27,NA,TRBJ2-1,CASSPSGGGEFF,TGTGCCAGCAGTCCCAGTGGGGGAGGAGAGTTCTTC
NA,TRBV28,few,TRBJ1-2,CASSGGEYGYTF,TGTGCCAGCAGTGGGGGGGAATATGGCTACACCTTC
TRBD1,TRBV4-3,NA,TRBJ1-1,CASSQTRQGVSTEAFF,TGCGCCAGCAGCCAAACCCGACAGGGGGTTAGCACTGAAGCTTTCTTT